This T cell receptor (beta chain) was obtained from a study of T cells in Graves' hyperthyroidism and ophthalmopathy. The study's findings and limits: Stable hyperthyroidism and ophthalmopathy were separated using 13 V-J signatures. The model forecast ophthalmopathy, anticipating it by a median about six months before onset.

This CDR3 is built from 12 residues. V gave up 0 bases and J gave up 7 bases, with 6 bases separating them. Germline V gives CDR1 GTSNPN, CDR2 SVGIG (reference sequence). Researchers took RNA transcripts and amplified the TCR beta CDR3 regions from them. Using the HTBI primer set, a first-round RT-PCR was run on the TCR CDR3. TCRdb reprocessed the multiplex PCR reads via MiXCR and lists one record per CDR3 protein. Of roughly 500,000 distinct CDR3 sequences listed, around 13% are singletons. This clonotype was seen once. Its target is not known. The origin of this receptor is a woman in her 30s with Graves' hyperthyroidism that later progressed to Graves' ophthalmopathy. Sequences were obtained from blood. The chain links TRBV30 to TRBJ2-2, with unresolved D. In nucleotides, the CDR3 is TGTGCCTGGAGTGTACGGTTCGGGGAGCTGTTTTTT. Its protein product is CAWSVRFGELFF.